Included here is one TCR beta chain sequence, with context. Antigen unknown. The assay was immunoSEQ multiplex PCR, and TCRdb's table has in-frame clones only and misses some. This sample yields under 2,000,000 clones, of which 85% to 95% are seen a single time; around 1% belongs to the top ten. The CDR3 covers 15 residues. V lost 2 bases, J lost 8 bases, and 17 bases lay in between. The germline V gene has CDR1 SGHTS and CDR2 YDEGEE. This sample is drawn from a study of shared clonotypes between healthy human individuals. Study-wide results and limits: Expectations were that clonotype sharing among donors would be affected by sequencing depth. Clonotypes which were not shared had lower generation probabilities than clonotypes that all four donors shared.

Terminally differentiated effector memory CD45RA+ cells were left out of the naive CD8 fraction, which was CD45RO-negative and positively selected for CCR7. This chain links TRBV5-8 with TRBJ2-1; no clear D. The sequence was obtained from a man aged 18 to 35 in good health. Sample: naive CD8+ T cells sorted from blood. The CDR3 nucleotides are TGTGCCAGCAGCTTTGGGCGGTACCTCTCCCATGAGCAGTTCTTC. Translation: CASSFGRYLSHEQFF.